What follows is one T cell receptor beta chain and its context. It lacks a known antigen. The record has no base qualities; no much larger clone is one base away. The High Capacity cDNA Reverse Transcription Kit was used to reverse transcribe all of the isolated RNA, meaning that expressed TCRB transcripts were what got sequenced. Naive, central memory and regulatory T cell samples underwent deep immunoSEQ sequencing, averaging about 3.57 million total reads per sample. Sorted cells were lysed in RLT buffer, and RNA was extracted using DNase-treated RNeasy Micro or Mini kits according to cell number. To prevent cross-contamination, every cell subset was processed on its own, while patient and healthy donor samples were processed together. The immunoSEQ multiplex PCR was used to amplify TCRB sequences from cDNA, generating 87-bp fragments that spanned the CDR3 region. Sequencing of the amplicons was performed on the Illumina HiSeq platform. As for the original processing: Synthetic template baselines were used to correct PCR bias computationally, reads within Hamming distance 2 were collapsed together, and singletons that could not be merged were discarded. Reads were aligned against IMGT so that V, D and J genes, CDR3 length and insertions or deletions at six rearrangement sites could be assigned. Within each subset, clonotype counts were normalized to the number of sorted cells before true diversity and Gini coefficients were calculated with the tcR R package. The overlap coefficient, calculated on TCRB nucleotide sequences, was used to quantify repertoire sharing. As a proxy for the pre-selection repertoire, out-of-frame TCRB sequences from naive cells were analyzed. Not all clones reach the TCRdb copy of this immuneACCESS table, which keeps in-frame sequences only. Checked studies attribute under half of the gap to unresolved V genes and leave the rest unexplained. V and J calls and clone size are as listed in that table; D and trimming were resolved from the DNA. The table for this sample lists a few hundred thousand clones; 14% of them were counted only once. The ten largest clones capture more than 0.015% of the sample.

According to the germline V gene (reference sequence), CDR1 reads SEHNR and CDR2 reads FQNEAQ. The CDR3 has 14 amino acids, counting the end cysteine and phenylalanine. Here the CDR3 DNA is all that survives: 42 bases in frame from base 1. The V and J ends are trimmed by 4 bases and 8 bases, leaving 15 bases between them. Each donor gave one peripheral blood draw, about 110 mL on average, collected into heparinised tubes. Naive, central memory, regulatory and stem cell-like memory CD4+ T cells were sorted on a BD FACSAria II using a panel including CD45RO, CCR7, CD25, CD127, CD95 and CD27. A purity above 98% was achieved for all sorted populations. PBMCs were isolated immediately by Lymphoprep density gradient centrifugation and stained directly without culture. So that batch effects would be minimized, each experiment stained and sorted samples in pairs, pairing one healthy donor with one patient.

The record originates from a study of beta chain features in type 1 diabetes (dated by TCRdb to 2016 to 2018). Some background on the complete study: Mean age, gender distribution, total cell number and subset yield were not different between patients and healthy donors. In the study, TCRB repertoires of sorted circulating CD4+ T cell subsets from recently diagnosed type 1 diabetes patients were compared with those of matched healthy donors. Regulatory and stem cell-like memory subsets were isolated from only 8 patients and about eight healthy donors, whereas naive and central memory subsets came from all 28 donors. A total of approximately 100,000,000 sorted cells were examined across all samples, and the number of cells per subset was strongly correlated with RNA yield.

Points the paper makes about the study in general: Patients with type 1 diabetes made fewer insertions and deleted more nucleotides at VDJ recombination sites, implying thymic rearrangement abnormalities. Because the HLA sub-analyses included only small numbers of individuals, any influence of HLA type on TCRB rearrangement was left unresolved. Sequencing cDNA rather than genomic DNA could over-represent highly expressing activated cells, although activation and CD3 levels did not differ between groups. A moderate but significant shortening of TCRB CDR3 length was observed in type 1 diabetes patients in all four CD4+ subsets. The naive, central memory and regulatory TCRB repertoires appeared to resemble one another more closely among patients than among healthy donors. PCR might favor shorter templates, but patient and control samples were amplified and corrected together, so any skew would affect both groups equally.

The source material was naive CD4+ T cells from blood. According to the study, the label for this sample's cell subset or site signals: true naive CD4+ T cells. The receptor was derived from a young man with type 1 diabetes. The rearranged segments are TRBV7-9 and TRBJ2-1; TRBD2 could be the D gene, as 6 bases match. The sequenced DNA: TGTGCCAGCAGCTGGGGACTGGAAAGGTATGAGCAGTTCTTC. This is translated as CASSWGLERYEQFF. The variable domain in full, with residues beyond the CDR3 obtained from the reference TRBV7-9 and TRBJ2-1 genes, is DTGVSQNPRHKITKRGQNVTFRCDPISEHNRLYWYRQTLGQGPEFLTYFQNEAQLEKSRLLSDRFSAERPKGSFSTLEIQRTEQGDSAMYLCASSWGLERYEQFFGPGTRLTVL.